Below are 5 T cell receptor beta chains sequenced from a single sample in a study of T cells in Graves' hyperthyroidism and ophthalmopathy. Amplification of TCR beta CDR3 regions was performed using RNA transcripts as template. The HTBI primer set was used in a first-round RT-PCR of the TCR CDR3. A single record per CDR3 protein comes from TCRdb applying MiXCR to the multiplex PCR reads. The sample yields more than 450,000 distinct CDR3 sequences, 12% to 15% seen once. The sequenced sample was blood. The receptor source for this set is a woman aged 40-49 years with Graves' hyperthyroidism.

This clonotype was seen more than once but under ten times. This chain joins TRBV20-1 and TRBJ1-3; 7 bases are a match to TRBD1. Unmatched junction bases numbered 10, after V lost 4 bases and J lost 1 base. Per the germline V gene, CDR1 is DFQATT and CDR2 is SNEGSKA (reference sequence). The CDR3 is 16 amino acids. CDR3 loop: CSAKTGVSSSGNTIYF. For the CDR3, the DNA is TGCAGTGCTAAAACAGGGGTTAGCAGTTCTGGAAACACCATATATTTT.

This clonotype was found a few times. This chain uses TRBV7-2 with TRBJ1-2, with a weak D call TRBD1 (5 bases). Per the germline V gene, CDR1 is SGHTA and CDR2 is FQGNSA. CDR3 size: 14 residues. V lost 4 bases and J lost 6, with 15 bases in between. DNA of the CDR3: TGTGCCAGCAGCTCCTTTGCAGGGCAAAATGGCTACACCTTC. Its translation: CASSSFAGQNGYTF.

In this sample, this clonotype turned up many times. This sequence joins TRBV7-6 and TRBJ1-4; no clear D gene. Trimming stripped 1 base from V and 4 bases from J, with 13 bases between. The germline gives CDR1 SGHVS, CDR2 FNYEAQ. CDR3 length: 16 residues. The CDR3 sequence is CASSLGAPAVNEKLFF. CDR3 bases: TGTGCCAGCAGCTTAGGGGCTCCGGCCGTTAATGAAAAACTGTTTTTT.

This clonotype was observed a few times. The chain is built from TRBV29-1 and TRBJ2-7; TRBD2 might be the D (6 bases). The CDR3 runs 13 residues. V gave up 4 bases and J gave up 0 bases, with 10 bases separating them. In germline, CDR1 is SQVTM, CDR2 ANQGSEA. The CDR3 bases are TGCAGCGTTGGGGAGGAAAGCTCCTACGAGCAGTACTTC. It encodes CSVGEESSYEQYF.

This clonotype has just a few counts. The chain combines TRBV27 with TRBJ2-7, with D possibly being TRBD2 (6 bases). The CDR3 totals 13 residues. The germline V gene encodes CDR1 MNHEY and CDR2 SMNVEV (reference sequence). The germline V and J ends were trimmed by 2 bases and 7 bases, with 12 bases remaining between them. The CDR3 DNA follows: TGTGCCAGCAGTTTAGGGGCTAGCGATGAGCAGTACTTC. Amino acid sequence: CASSLGASDEQYF.